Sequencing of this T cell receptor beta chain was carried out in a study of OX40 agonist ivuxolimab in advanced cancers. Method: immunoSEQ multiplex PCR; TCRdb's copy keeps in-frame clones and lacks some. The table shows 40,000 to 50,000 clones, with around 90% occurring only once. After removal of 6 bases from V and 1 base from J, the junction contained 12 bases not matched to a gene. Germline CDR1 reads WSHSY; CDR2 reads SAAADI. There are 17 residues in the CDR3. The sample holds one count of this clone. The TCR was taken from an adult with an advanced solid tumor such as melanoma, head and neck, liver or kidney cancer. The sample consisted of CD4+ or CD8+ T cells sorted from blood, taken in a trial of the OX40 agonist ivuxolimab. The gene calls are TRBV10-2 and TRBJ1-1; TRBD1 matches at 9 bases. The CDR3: CASSDPGQGGGNTEAFF. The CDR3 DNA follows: TGCGCCAGCAGCGATCCGGGACAGGGAGGTGGGAACACTGAAGCTTTCTTT.